The source of this T cell receptor beta chain is a study of T cells in women clearing cervical HPV infection. Germline V lookup: CDR1 SGHRS, CDR2 YFSETQ. This CDR3 contains 15 residues. Trimming took 7 bases from V and 0 from J, leaving 16 bases between them. Here immunoSEQ multiplex PCR was the method, and the copy in TCRdb shows in-frame clones only, minus some. The sample data list tens of thousands of clones. To note about this clone: The read comes to an end 3 residues before the CDR3 does, leaving the germline J gene to fill in the end.

The J gene is TRBJ1-1, the V gene TRBV5-1; D possibly corresponds to TRBD1 (5 bases). This clonotype was obtained from a woman between 18 and 70 years old with a cervical HPV16 infection that either progressed to CIN3+ or cleared (not recorded which). Sequenced material: blood buffy coat. The sequenced part of the CDR3 DNA is TGCGCCAGCCGTGACCGTCAGGGAATGAACACTGAA. Translation gives CASRDRQGMNTE. The entire CDR3 sequence reads CASRDRQGMNTEAFF.